This paragraph covers one T cell receptor beta chain sequence. Its specificity is unknown. These data come from a study of vaccination effects on CD4 cells after COVID-19. Study context: Sampling occurred a median 72 days post second dose, range 14 to 241. Regarding the study as a whole: Relatively few convalescent patients took part in the study, which had no early post-infection timepoints. The study found that only 1 of 255 vaccine-induced clones from healthy vaccinees cross-reacted with common cold coronaviruses. In the late period after vaccination, infection- and vaccine-induced clones contracted markedly.

Germline V gene data show CDR1 as LGHNA and CDR2 as YNFKEQ. The CDR3 runs to 15 residues. Trimming removed 2 bases from V and 2 bases from J; junction bases left unmatched: 6. The culture ran for roughly ten days, and then CD4+ T cells were isolated. All study participants received two doses of BNT162b2 or mRNA-1273 vaccine. Profiled with immunoSEQ multiplex PCR; TCRdb holds only in-frame clones, not every one. Counted here are about 39,000 clones, around 71% occurring once; the ten biggest clones make up roughly 8%. The genes are TRBV4-2 and TRBJ2-7; TRBD1 agrees at 7 bases. Here the sequenced sample was CD4+ T cells from PBMCs cultured without peptide, taken after COVID-19 vaccination. The TCR comes from a human donor who received a COVID-19 vaccine. In DNA, the CDR3 is TGTGCCAGCAGCCAACCTACAGGGGAAGCCTACGAGCAGTACTTC. Its translation: CASSQPTGEAYEQYF.